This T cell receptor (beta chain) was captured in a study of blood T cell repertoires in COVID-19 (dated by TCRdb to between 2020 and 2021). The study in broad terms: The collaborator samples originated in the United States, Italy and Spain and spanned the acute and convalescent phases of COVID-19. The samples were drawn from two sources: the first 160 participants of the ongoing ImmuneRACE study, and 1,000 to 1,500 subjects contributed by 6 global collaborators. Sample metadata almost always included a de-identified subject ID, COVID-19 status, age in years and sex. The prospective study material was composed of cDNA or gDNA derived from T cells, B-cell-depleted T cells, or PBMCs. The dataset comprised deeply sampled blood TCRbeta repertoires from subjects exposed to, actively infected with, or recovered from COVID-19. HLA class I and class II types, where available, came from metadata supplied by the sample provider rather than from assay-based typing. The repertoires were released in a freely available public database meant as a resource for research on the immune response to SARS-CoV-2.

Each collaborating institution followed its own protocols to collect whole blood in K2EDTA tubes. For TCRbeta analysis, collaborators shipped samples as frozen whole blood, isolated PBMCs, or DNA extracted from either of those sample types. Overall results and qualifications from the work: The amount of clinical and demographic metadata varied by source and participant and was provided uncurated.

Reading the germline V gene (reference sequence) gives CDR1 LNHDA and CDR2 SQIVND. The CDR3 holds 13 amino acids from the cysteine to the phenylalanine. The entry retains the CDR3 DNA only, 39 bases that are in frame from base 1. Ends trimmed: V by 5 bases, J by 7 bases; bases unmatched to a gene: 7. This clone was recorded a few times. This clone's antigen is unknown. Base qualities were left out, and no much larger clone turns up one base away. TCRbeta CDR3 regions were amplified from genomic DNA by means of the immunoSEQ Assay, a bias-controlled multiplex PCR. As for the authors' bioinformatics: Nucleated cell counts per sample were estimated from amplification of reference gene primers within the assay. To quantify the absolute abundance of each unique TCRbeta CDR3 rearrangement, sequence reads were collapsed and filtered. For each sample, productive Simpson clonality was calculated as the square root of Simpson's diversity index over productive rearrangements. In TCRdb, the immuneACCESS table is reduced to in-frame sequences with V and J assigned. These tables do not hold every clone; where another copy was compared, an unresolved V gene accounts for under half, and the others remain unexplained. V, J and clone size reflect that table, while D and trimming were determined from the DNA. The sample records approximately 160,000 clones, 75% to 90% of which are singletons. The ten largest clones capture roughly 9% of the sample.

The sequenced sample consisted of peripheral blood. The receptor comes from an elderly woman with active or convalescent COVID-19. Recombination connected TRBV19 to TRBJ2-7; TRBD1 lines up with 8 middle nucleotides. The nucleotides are TGTGCCAGTAGTGTCGACAGGGGTGGAGAGCAGTACTTC. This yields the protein CASSVDRGGEQYF.